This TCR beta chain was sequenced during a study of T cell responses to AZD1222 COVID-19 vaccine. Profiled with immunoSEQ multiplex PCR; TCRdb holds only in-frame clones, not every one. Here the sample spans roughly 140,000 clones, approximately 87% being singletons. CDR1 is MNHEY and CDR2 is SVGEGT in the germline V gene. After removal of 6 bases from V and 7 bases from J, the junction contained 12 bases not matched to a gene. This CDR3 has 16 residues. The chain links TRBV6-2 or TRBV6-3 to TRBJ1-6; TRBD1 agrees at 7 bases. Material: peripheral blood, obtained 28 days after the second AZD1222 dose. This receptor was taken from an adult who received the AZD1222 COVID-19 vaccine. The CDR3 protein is CASSLKPGGSNSPLHF. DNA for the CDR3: TGTGCCAGCAGCCTGAAGCCAGGGGGATCCAATTCACCCCTCCACTTT.